This TCR beta chain was identified during a study of cytomegalovirus exposure and HLA in healthy donors. Whole-study results and caveats: When a later analysis was performed, an Asian-associated ancestry cluster reportedly had fewer N-insertions than the roughly 640-donor mean. Altogether, about 160 TCR beta chains were recorded as cytomegalovirus-associated. TCR sequences were mostly rare, though some public TCRs occurred in many donors.

PCR primers comprised 60 Vbeta and 13 Jbeta primers. Profiling relied on immunoSEQ multiplex PCR, and the TCRdb table lists in-frame clones only, not all of them. The sample lists roughly 160,000 clones, around 80% occurring once. This clone was recorded once. Its antigen is currently unknown. This CDR3 has 15 amino acids. Germline-derived CDR1 and CDR2 are KGHSH and LQKENI. V was cut by 3 bases and J by 4 bases, with 14 bases left in between. What was sequenced was PBMCs. This sequence joins TRBV18 and TRBJ2-3; D perhaps matches TRBD2 (6 bases). This TCR was sampled from a man younger than 35 in good health and CMV-seropositive. The CDR3 region is CASSPEGGSADTQYF. The CDR3 DNA reads TGTGCCAGCTCACCTGAGGGAGGCAGCGCAGATACGCAGTATTTT.